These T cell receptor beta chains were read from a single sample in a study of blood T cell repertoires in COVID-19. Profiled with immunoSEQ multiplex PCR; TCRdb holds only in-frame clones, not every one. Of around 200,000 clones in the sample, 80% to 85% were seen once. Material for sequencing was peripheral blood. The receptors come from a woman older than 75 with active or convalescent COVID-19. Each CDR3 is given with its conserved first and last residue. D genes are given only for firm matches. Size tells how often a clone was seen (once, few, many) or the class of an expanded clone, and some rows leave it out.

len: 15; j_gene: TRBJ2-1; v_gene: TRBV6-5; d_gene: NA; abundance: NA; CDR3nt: TGTGCCAGCAGTAGACCCAGCGGTACCTACAATGAGCAGTTCTTC; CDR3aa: CASSRPSGTYNEQFF
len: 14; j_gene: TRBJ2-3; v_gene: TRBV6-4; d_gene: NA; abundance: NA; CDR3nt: TGTGCCAGCAGCCAGGACTGGAGCACAGATACGCAGTATTTT; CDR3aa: CASSQDWSTDTQYF
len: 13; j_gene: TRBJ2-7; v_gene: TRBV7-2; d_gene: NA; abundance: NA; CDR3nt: TGTGCCAGCAGCCCGGAGGGGAAAGGCGAGCAGTACTTC; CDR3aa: CASSPEGKGEQYF
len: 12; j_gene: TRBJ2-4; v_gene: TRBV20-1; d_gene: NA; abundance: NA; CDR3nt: TGCAGTGCTAGTCAGGGAGCGGGCATTCAGTACTTC; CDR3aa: CSASQGAGIQYF
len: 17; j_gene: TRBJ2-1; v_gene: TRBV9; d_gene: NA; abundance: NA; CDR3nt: TGTGCCAGCAGCGTAGGAGGGGGGGCACCGAGGGGCAATGAGCAGTTCTTC; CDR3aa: CASSVGGGAPRGNEQFF
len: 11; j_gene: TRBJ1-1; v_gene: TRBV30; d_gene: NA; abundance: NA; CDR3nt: TGTGCCTGGAGAGAGAGGACTGAAGCTTTCTTT; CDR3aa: CAWRERTEAFF
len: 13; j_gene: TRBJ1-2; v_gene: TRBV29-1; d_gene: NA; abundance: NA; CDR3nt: TGCAGCGGCCGGACAGACTCTAACTATGGCTACACCTTC; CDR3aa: CSGRTDSNYGYTF
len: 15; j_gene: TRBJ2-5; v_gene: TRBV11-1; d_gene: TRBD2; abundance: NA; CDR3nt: TGTGCCAGCAGCAAAGCGGGGGGGGAATCGGAGACCCAGTACTTC; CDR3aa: CASSKAGGESETQYF
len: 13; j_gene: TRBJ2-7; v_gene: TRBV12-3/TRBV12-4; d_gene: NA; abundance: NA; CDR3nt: TGTGCCAGCGGGGACTTGACGTCCTACGAGCAGTACTTC; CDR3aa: CASGDLTSYEQYF
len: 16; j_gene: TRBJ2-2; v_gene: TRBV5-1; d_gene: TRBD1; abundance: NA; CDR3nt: TGCGCCAGCAGCCCACCCGACGGACAGGGCACCGGGGAGCTGTTTTTT; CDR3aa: CASSPPDGQGTGELFF
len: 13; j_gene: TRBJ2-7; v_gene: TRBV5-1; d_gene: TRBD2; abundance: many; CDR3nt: TGCGCCAGCAGCTTTAGCGGGAGTCACGAGCAGTACTTC; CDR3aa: CASSFSGSHEQYF
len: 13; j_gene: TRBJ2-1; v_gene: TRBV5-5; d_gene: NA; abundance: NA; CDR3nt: TGTGCCAGCAGCTTGACAGGGTCCCATGAGCAGTTCTTC; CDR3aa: CASSLTGSHEQFF
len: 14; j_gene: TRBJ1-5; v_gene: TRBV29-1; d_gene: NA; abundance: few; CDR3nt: TGCAGCGTTTCGTGGTCCGGGGGGCTGCAGCCCCAGCATTTT; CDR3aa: CSVSWSGGLQPQHF
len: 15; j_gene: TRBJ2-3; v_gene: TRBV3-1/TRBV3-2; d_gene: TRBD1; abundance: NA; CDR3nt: TGTGCCAGCAGCCCGGACAGGCCTGGCACAGATACGCAGTATTTT; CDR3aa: CASSPDRPGTDTQYF
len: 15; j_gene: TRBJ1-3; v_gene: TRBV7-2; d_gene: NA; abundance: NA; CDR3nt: TGTGCCAGCAGCCACCTGAGTAAGCCTGGAAACACCATATATTTT; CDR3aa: CASSHLSKPGNTIYF
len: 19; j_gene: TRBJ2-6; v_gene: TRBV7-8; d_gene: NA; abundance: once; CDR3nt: TGTGCCAGCAGCCTCTTCGCCGGGACATCAGTCTCTGGGGCCAACGTCCTGACTTTC; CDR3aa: CASSLFAGTSVSGANVLTF
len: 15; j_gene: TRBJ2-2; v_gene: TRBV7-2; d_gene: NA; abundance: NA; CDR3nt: TGTGCCAGCAGCTTATACGCCCGGGGCACCGGGGAGCTGTTTTTT; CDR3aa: CASSLYARGTGELFF
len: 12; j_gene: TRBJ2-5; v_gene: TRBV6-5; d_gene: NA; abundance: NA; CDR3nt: TGTGCCAGCTCTCGGGGGCAAGAGACCCAGTACTTC; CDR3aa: CASSRGQETQYF
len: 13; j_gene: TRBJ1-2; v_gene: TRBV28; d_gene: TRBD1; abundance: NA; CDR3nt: TGTGCCAGCAGTGTTACAGGGGCGCGAGGCTACACCTTC; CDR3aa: CASSVTGARGYTF
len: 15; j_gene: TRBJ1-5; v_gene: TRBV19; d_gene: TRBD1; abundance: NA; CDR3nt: TGTGCCAGTAGTACCTCTTACAGGGGGAATCAGCCCCAGCATTTT; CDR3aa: CASSTSYRGNQPQHF
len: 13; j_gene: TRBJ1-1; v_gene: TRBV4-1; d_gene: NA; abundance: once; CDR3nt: TGCGCCAGCAGCCAAGTGGGAGGGACTGAAGCTTTCTTT; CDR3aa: CASSQVGGTEAFF
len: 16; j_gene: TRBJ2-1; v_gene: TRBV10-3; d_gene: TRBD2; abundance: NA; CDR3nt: TGTGCCATCAGTGAGTCGAGTAGCGGGGGTCAGGATGAGCAGTTCTTC; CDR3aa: CAISESSSGGQDEQFF
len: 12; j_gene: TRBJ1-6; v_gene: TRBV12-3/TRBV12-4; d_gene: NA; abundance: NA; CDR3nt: TGTGCCAGCAGTGGGGCAGGGTGGGCCCTCCACTTT; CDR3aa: CASSGAGWALHF
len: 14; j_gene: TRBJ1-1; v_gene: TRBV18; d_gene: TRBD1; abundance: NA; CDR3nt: TGTGCCAGCTCCGCAGGACAGGGTTACACTGAAGCTTTCTTT; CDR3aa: CASSAGQGYTEAFF
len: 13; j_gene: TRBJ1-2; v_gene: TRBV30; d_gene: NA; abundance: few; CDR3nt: TGTGCCTGGAGTGTAGGTGGGCAGGCTCAGCACACCTTC; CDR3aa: CAWSVGGQAQHTF
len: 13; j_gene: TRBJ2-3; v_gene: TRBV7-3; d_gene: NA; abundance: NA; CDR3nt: TGTGCCAGCAGCCCTGGGCGCACAGATACGCAGTATTTT; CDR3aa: CASSPGRTDTQYF